The rows below give T cell receptor beta chains drawn from one sample of a study of blood T cell repertoires in COVID-19. Data came from immunoSEQ multiplex PCR; TCRdb stores just in-frame clones and leaves some out. Among 85,000 to 120,000 clones listed, 84% were seen once. The sample taken for sequencing was peripheral blood. The receptor source for this set is a human donor in a cohort sampled during active COVID-19. CDR3s include the opening cysteine and the closing phenylalanine or tryptophan. Fields, in order: clone size, V gene, CDR3 length, D gene, J gene, CDR3 DNA, CDR3 protein. The D gene is left open where the match is weak. A clone size is listed for some rows: how often the clone was seen (once, few, many), or a class if it is expanded.

-,TRBV2,15,-,TRBJ1-4,TGTGCCAGCAGTGGAGATGGCAGGGTCGGAGAAAAACTGTTTTTT,CASSGDGRVGEKLFF
-,TRBV28,13,TRBD2,TRBJ2-1,TGTGCCAGCGGGACTAGCGGATACAATGAGCAGTTCTTC,CASGTSGYNEQFF
-,TRBV24-1,14,-,TRBJ2-3,TGTGCCACCAGTGAATCGGGGATCACAGATACGCAGTATTTT,CATSESGITDTQYF
-,TRBV27,15,TRBD1,TRBJ2-7,TGTGCCAGCAGTGGACCGGGACAGGGATCCTACGAGCAGTACTTC,CASSGPGQGSYEQYF
-,TRBV3-1/TRBV3-2,16,-,TRBJ2-2,TGTGCCAGCAGCCAAGTCTACTCTACGAACACCGGGGAGCTGTTTTTT,CASSQVYSTNTGELFF
-,TRBV5-6,16,-,TRBJ1-2,TGTGCCAGCAGCTTGGTCCCGAGGGGGGGTGCCTATGGCTACACCTTC,CASSLVPRGGAYGYTF
-,TRBV6-5,15,-,TRBJ2-7,TGTGCCAGCAGTTACTACCCTCCACAGTCCTACGAGCAGTACTTC,CASSYYPPQSYEQYF
-,TRBV3-1/TRBV3-2,15,-,TRBJ1-5,TGTGCCAGCAGCCAAGATCGGTGGGGGGTGAGGCCCCAGCATTTT,CASSQDRWGVRPQHF
-,TRBV5-4,16,TRBD1,TRBJ1-6,TGTGCCAGCAGCCCGACGCAGACAGGGGGCTTTTCACCCCTCCACTTT,CASSPTQTGGFSPLHF
-,TRBV7-9,12,-,TRBJ1-2,TGTGCCAGCAGCTTAGCCGGCTATGGCTACACCTTC,CASSLAGYGYTF
-,TRBV7-2,13,-,TRBJ2-2,TGTGCCAGCAGGGTGAGGAACACCGGGGAGCTGTTTTTT,CASRVRNTGELFF
-,TRBV7-2,15,-,TRBJ2-3,TGTGCCAGCAGCCCGAGGTCGGCGTTCGCACATACGCAGTATTTT,CASSPRSAFAHTQYF
-,TRBV6-2/TRBV6-3,11,-,TRBJ1-1,TGTGCCAGCAGTTCTCGAGATAGAGCTTTCTTT,CASSSRDRAFF
-,TRBV7-2,16,TRBD1,TRBJ2-5,TGTGCCAGCAGCCCCCAAGGGACAGGGAGGCAAGAGACCCAGTACTTC,CASSPQGTGRQETQYF
-,TRBV27,16,TRBD1,TRBJ1-1,TGTGCCAGCAGTTTCGACAGGGTGAGGATGAACACTGAAGCTTTCTTT,CASSFDRVRMNTEAFF
-,TRBV5-4,18,TRBD2,TRBJ2-3,TGTGCCAGCAGCCCCGGACTAGCGGGGGGAGTGGGCACAGATACGCAGTATTTT,CASSPGLAGGVGTDTQYF
few,TRBV6-1,17,TRBD1,TRBJ1-5,TGTGCCAGCAGTGCAACCGGGACAGTCTATAGCAATCAGCCCCAGCATTTT,CASSATGTVYSNQPQHF